This TCR beta chain was sequenced for a study of cytomegalovirus exposure and HLA in healthy donors. Study findings and constraints: The listing of roughly 160 TCR beta chains classed them as cytomegalovirus-associated. It was taken for granted in presence/absence analyses that sequencing depth across donors was roughly uniform.

Regarding donors, all were healthy bone marrow donors. Notes on this clone: The antigen is not known.

The PCR used 60 Vbeta and 13 Jbeta primers. This table comes from immunoSEQ multiplex PCR, and its TCRdb copy is limited to in-frame clones, with some not included. The profile covers about 160,000 clones, with about 77% appearing a single time and roughly 7.5% taken by the ten largest. The CDR3 sequence is 14 residues long. Germline loops: CDR1 GTSNPN, CDR2 SVGIG (reference sequence). Trimming cost V 2 bases and J 6 bases, with 15 bases left between them. This TCR was recovered from a male donor in good health and CMV-seropositive. This rearrangement joins TRBV30 to TRBJ2-3; D is perhaps TRBD1 (5 bases). The sample consisted of PBMCs. CDR3 residues: CAWSRGAATDTQYF. The DNA of the CDR3 is TGTGCCTGGAGTAGGGGCGCGGCTACGGATACGCAGTATTTT.